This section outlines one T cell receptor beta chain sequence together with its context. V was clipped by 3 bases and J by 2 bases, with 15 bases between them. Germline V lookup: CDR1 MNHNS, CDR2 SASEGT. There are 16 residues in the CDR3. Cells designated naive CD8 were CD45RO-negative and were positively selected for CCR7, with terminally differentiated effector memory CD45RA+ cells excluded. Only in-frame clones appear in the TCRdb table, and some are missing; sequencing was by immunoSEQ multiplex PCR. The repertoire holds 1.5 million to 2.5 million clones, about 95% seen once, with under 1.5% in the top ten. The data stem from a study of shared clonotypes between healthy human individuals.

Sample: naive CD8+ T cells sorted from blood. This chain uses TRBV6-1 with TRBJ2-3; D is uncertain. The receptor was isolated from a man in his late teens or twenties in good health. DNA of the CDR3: TGTGCCAGCAGTGACAGTGCAGGAGCGTACACAGATACGCAGTATTTT. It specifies CASSDSAGAYTDTQYF.